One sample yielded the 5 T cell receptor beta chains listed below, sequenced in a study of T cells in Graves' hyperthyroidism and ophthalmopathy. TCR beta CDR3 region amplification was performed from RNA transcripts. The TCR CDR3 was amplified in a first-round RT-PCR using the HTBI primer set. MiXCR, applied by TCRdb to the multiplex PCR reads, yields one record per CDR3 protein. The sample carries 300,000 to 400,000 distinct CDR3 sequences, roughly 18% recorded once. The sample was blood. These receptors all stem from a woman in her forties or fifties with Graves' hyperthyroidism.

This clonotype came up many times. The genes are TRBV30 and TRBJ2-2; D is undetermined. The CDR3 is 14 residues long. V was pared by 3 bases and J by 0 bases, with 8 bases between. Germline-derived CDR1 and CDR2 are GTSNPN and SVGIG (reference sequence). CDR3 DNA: TGTGCCTGGAGGCAGGCAGCGAACACCGGGGAGCTGTTTTTT. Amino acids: CAWRQAANTGELFF.

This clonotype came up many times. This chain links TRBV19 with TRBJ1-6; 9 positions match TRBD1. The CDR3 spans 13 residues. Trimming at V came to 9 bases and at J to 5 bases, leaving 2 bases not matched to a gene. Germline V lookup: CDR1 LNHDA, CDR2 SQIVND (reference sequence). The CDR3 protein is CASRDRDNSPLHF. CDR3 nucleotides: TGTGCCAGCAGGGACAGGGATAATTCACCCCTCCACTTT.

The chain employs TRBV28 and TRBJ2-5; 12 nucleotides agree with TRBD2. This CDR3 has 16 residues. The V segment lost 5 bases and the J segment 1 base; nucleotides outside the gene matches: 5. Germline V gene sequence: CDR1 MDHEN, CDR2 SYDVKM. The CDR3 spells CASSQGLAGLQETQYF. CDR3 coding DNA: TGTGCCAGCAGTCAAGGACTAGCGGGACTCCAAGAGACCCAGTACTTC.

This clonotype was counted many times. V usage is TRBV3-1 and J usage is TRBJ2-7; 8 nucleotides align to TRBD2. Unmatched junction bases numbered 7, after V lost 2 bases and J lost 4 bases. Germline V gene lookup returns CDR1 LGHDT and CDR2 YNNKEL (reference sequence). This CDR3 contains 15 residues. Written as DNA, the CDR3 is TGTGCCAGCAGCCAAAGACGGGAGGGCCTATACGAGCAGTACTTC. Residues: CASSQRREGLYEQYF.

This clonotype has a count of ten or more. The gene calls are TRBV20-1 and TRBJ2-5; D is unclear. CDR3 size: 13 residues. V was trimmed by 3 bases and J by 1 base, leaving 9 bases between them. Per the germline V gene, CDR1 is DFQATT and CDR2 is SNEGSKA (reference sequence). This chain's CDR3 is CSARWAGQETQYF. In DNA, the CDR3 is TGCAGTGCTAGGTGGGCAGGCCAAGAGACCCAGTACTTC.